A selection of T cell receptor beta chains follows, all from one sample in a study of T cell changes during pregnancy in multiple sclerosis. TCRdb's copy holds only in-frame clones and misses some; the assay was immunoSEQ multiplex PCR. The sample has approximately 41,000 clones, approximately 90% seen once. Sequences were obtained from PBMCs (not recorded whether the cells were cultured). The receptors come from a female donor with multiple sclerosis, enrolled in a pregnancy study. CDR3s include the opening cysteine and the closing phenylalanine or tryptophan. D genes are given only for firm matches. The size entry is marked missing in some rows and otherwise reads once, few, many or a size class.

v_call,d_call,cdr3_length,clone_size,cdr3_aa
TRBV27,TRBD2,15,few,CASSFLAGILEEQYF
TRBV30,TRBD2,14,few,CAWARGLANNEQFF
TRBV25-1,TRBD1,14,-,CASSETGVLYTIYF
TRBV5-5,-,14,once,CASSRVGMTDTQYF
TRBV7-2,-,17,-,CASSPTLRGPVYNEQFF
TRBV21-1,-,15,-,CASSKGPQELGKLFF
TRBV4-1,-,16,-,CASSQVLARSSYEQYF
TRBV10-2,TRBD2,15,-,CASSDGGEFYNEQFF
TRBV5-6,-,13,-,CASSLGRGGPGDF
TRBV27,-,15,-,CASSLYAGDHYGYTF
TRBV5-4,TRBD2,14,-,CASSSTSAGDTQYF
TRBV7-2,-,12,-,CASSPGSYEQYF
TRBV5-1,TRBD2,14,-,CASSFLAETGELFF
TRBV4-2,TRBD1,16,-,CASSHGTGGRDEKLFF
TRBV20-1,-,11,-,CSPYPGNTIYF
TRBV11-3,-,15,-,CASSKTGGPVHEAFF
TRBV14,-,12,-,CASSQGGENPFF
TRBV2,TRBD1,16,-,CASSYGPGQGTYEQYF
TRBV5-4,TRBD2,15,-,CASRRGTSGTETQYF
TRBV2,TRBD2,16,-,CATRTSGGKSSYEQYF
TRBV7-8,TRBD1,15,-,CASSLENRGLGELFF
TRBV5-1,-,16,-,CASSASGPPPVREQYF
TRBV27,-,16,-,CASSLFFRVTVYEQFF
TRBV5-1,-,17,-,CASSHGGSAIFTDTQYF
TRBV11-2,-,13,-,CASSPPHTGELFF
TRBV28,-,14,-,CASTHEVNTGELFF
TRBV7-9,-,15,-,CASSSDRHSGNTIYF
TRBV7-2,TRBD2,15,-,CASSWTSGGSYEQYF
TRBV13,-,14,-,CASRKGGGFYGYTF
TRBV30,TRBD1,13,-,CAWSVQGDSEQFF
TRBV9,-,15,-,CASSAQRGGPTEAFF
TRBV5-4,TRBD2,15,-,CASSLLAGGQETQYF
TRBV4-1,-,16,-,CASSGGFGRGNQPQHF
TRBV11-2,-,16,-,CASSFRAGTDRDTQYF
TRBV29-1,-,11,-,CSVVRGEAAFF
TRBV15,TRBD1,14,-,CATSRWDREEPQHF
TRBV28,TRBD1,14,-,CASTTGQGNTEAFF
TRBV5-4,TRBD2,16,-,CASSSIGLAGSNEQFF
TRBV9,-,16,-,CASSGPPGLGGFGYTF
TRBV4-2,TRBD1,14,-,CASSQMGQVNEQYF
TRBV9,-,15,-,CASSVGRGTGNTIYF
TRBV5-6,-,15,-,CASSLYAGLIYEQYF
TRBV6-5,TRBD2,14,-,CATAREGRGNEQFF
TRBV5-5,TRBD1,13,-,CASSLDPGRGLSF
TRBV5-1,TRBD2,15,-,CASSPTSGITGELFF
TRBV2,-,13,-,CASSEGRGTEAFF
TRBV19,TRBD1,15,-,CASRPGARGPYEQFF
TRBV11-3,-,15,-,CASSRGRGPDGELFF
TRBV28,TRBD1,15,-,CASSVLTGDNSPLHF
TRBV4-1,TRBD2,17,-,CASSQDPAGVTKNIQYF
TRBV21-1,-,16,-,CASSHREGNPNEKLFF
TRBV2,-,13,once,CASNPAMNTEAFF
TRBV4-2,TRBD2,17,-,CASSAGLAGESYNEQFF
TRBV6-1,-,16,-,CASSEEERGHTDTQYF
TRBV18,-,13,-,CASSPPPLDTQYF
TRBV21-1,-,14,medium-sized,CASSKEGHNYGYTF
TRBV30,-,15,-,CAWSVRQGPHTEAFF
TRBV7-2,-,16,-,CASSFVLGRRNQPQHF
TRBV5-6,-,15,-,CASSFSGRGTDTQYF